The source of this T cell receptor beta chain is a study of blood T cell repertoires in COVID-19 (dated by TCRdb to 2020 to 2021). Context from the whole study: Samples from collaborators originated in the United States, Italy and Spain and spanned both the acute and convalescent phases of COVID-19. The material from the prospective study consisted of cDNA or gDNA derived from T cells, B-cell-depleted T cells, or PBMCs. Subjects who had been exposed to COVID-19, were actively infected with it, or had recovered from it provided the deeply sampled blood TCRbeta repertoires that made up the dataset. A freely available public database, intended as a resource for researchers studying the immune response to SARS-CoV-2, is where the repertoires were released. The samples were drawn from two sources: the first 160 participants of the ongoing ImmuneRACE study, and 950 to 1,500 subjects contributed by 6 global collaborators. A de-identified subject ID, COVID-19 status, age in years and sex were almost always included in the sample metadata. Where HLA class I and class II types were available, the types were taken from metadata supplied by the sample provider, not from assay-based typing.

Points on this clone: The clone's antigen remains unknown. No base quality information exists; no much larger clone differs at one position.

Samples from volunteer blood donors who had recovered from COVID-19 were contributed by a second Seattle source. Whole blood was collected in K2EDTA tubes by collaborating institutions according to the institutions' own protocols. Collaborator samples were shipped for TCRbeta analysis as frozen whole blood, isolated PBMCs, or DNA extracted from either sample type. Summary of the overall study and its limitations: The amount of clinical and demographic metadata varied by source and participant and was provided uncurated.

TCRbeta CDR3 regions were amplified from genomic DNA by means of the immunoSEQ Assay, a bias-controlled multiplex PCR. Concerning the study's data processing: Within the assay, amplification of reference gene primers was used to estimate how many nucleated cells each sample contained. Sequence reads were collapsed and filtered to measure the absolute abundance of every unique TCRbeta CDR3 rearrangement. Productive Simpson clonality was computed per sample as the square root of Simpson's diversity index over productive rearrangements. Not all clones reach the TCRdb copy of this immuneACCESS table, which keeps in-frame sequences only. Checked studies attribute under half of the gap to unresolved V genes and leave the rest unexplained. That table supplies the V and J calls and clone size; D and trimming were determined from the DNA. The sample includes some 200,000 clones, with about 85% observed a single time. Around 5.5% of the sample belongs to the ten largest clones.

The CDR3 sequence holds 13 residues, the cysteine and phenylalanine included. Only CDR3 DNA remains: 39 bases, in frame from the first base. V is clipped by 6 bases and J by 2 bases, and the sequence between their germline boundaries is 10 bases long. CDR1 and CDR2 (LNHDA, SQIVND) derive from the germline V gene (reference sequence). The receptor was derived from a woman aged 55-75 years who had recovered from COVID-19. The sample consisted of peripheral blood. The rearranged segments are TRBV19 and TRBJ2-5, with a weak D call of TRBD2 (5 bases match). The CDR3 reads as follows: CASRDLGQETQYF. The nucleotide sequence reads as follows: TGTGCCAGTAGGGACTTAGGGCAAGAGACCCAGTACTTC.